These T cell receptor beta chains were read from a single sample in a study of blood T cell repertoires in COVID-19. Profiling relied on immunoSEQ multiplex PCR, and the TCRdb table lists in-frame clones only, not all of them. The sample lists about 88,000 clones, more than 70% occurring once. Sequencing input: peripheral blood. These receptor sequences come from a woman of 80 years or more with acute or convalescent COVID-19. Each CDR3 is given with its conserved first and last residue. D genes are given only for firm matches. The size field is filled for only some rows; it gives once, few, many or a size class.

d_call: TRBD1
v_call: TRBV30
j_call: TRBJ2-4
clone_size: .
cdr3_aa: CAWRDRVAKNIQYF
cdr3_nt: TGTGCCTGGAGGGACAGGGTTGCCAAAAACATTCAGTACTTC

d_call: .
v_call: TRBV28
j_call: TRBJ1-5
clone_size: .
cdr3_aa: CASSLPGSNQPQHF
cdr3_nt: TGTGCCAGCAGCCTCCCGGGTAGCAATCAGCCCCAGCATTTT

d_call: .
v_call: TRBV5-1
j_call: TRBJ1-1
clone_size: .
cdr3_aa: CASSTNDRYTEAFF
cdr3_nt: TGCGCCAGCAGCACAAACGACAGATACACTGAAGCTTTCTTT

d_call: TRBD1
v_call: TRBV18
j_call: TRBJ2-7
clone_size: few
cdr3_aa: CASSPAQGPYEQYF
cdr3_nt: TGTGCCAGCTCACCCGCACAGGGGCCCTACGAGCAGTACTTC

d_call: .
v_call: TRBV9
j_call: TRBJ1-4
clone_size: once
cdr3_aa: CASSVGAANEKLFF
cdr3_nt: TGTGCCAGCAGCGTAGGGGCAGCTAATGAAAAACTGTTTTTT

d_call: TRBD1
v_call: TRBV6-5
j_call: TRBJ1-2
clone_size: .
cdr3_aa: CASSYRTGHGYTF
cdr3_nt: TGTGCCAGCAGTTATCGGACAGGGCATGGCTACACCTTC

d_call: TRBD2
v_call: TRBV28
j_call: TRBJ2-7
clone_size: .
cdr3_aa: CATRTPGLASSYEQYF
cdr3_nt: TGTGCCACAAGGACTCCGGGACTAGCGTCCTCCTACGAGCAGTACTTC

d_call: TRBD1
v_call: TRBV10-2
j_call: TRBJ1-1
clone_size: .
cdr3_aa: CASSDIGETGVPRAFF
cdr3_nt: TGCGCCAGCAGTGACATTGGGGAGACAGGGGTTCCCCGAGCTTTCTTT

d_call: TRBD1
v_call: TRBV4-1
j_call: TRBJ1-5
clone_size: .
cdr3_aa: CASSQTPGQGKQPQHF
cdr3_nt: TGCGCCAGCAGCCAAACTCCGGGACAGGGAAAACAGCCCCAGCATTTT

d_call: TRBD2
v_call: TRBV30
j_call: TRBJ2-7
clone_size: .
cdr3_aa: CATSTSGTYEQYF
cdr3_nt: TGTGCCACTAGTACTAGCGGGACCTACGAGCAGTACTTC

d_call: TRBD2
v_call: TRBV6-5
j_call: TRBJ2-7
clone_size: .
cdr3_aa: CASFPGGSRYEQYF
cdr3_nt: TGTGCCAGCTTCCCGGGGGGATCACGCTACGAGCAGTACTTC

d_call: .
v_call: TRBV5-1
j_call: TRBJ2-3
clone_size: .
cdr3_aa: CASSLLTAYTQYF
cdr3_nt: TGCGCCAGCAGCTTGCTGACAGCCTATACGCAGTATTTT

d_call: .
v_call: TRBV5-3
j_call: TRBJ1-6
clone_size: .
cdr3_aa: CARSARLNNSPLHF
cdr3_nt: TGTGCCAGAAGCGCCCGACTGAATAATTCACCCCTCCACTTT

d_call: .
v_call: TRBV24-1
j_call: TRBJ1-1
clone_size: .
cdr3_aa: CATSDGGGTEAFF
cdr3_nt: TGTGCCACCAGTGATGGGGGGGGGACTGAAGCTTTCTTT

d_call: TRBD2
v_call: TRBV2
j_call: TRBJ2-7
clone_size: .
cdr3_aa: CASLGGFLYEQYF
cdr3_nt: TGTGCCAGCTTGGGGGGGTTTCTCTACGAGCAGTACTTC

d_call: TRBD2
v_call: TRBV7-3
j_call: TRBJ2-1
clone_size: .
cdr3_aa: CASSSPSGGSARGSYNEQFF
cdr3_nt: TGTGCCAGCAGCTCTCCCAGCGGGGGGTCCGCTCGGGGGTCCTACAATGAGCAGTTCTTC

d_call: TRBD2
v_call: TRBV5-4
j_call: TRBJ2-2
clone_size: .
cdr3_aa: CASSPLAGGGTGELFF
cdr3_nt: TGTGCCAGCAGCCCCCTAGCGGGAGGTGGCACCGGGGAGCTGTTTTTT

d_call: TRBD2
v_call: TRBV6-5
j_call: TRBJ2-7
clone_size: .
cdr3_aa: CASSYGLGGRYEQYF
cdr3_nt: TGTGCCAGCAGTTACGGACTGGGCGGGAGATACGAGCAGTACTTC

d_call: .
v_call: TRBV7-3
j_call: TRBJ1-6
clone_size: .
cdr3_aa: CASSLMADTNSPLHF
cdr3_nt: TGTGCCAGCAGCTTAATGGCAGACACCAATTCACCCCTCCACTTT

d_call: TRBD1
v_call: TRBV28
j_call: TRBJ1-1
clone_size: .
cdr3_aa: CASSTQGTEAFF
cdr3_nt: TGTGCCAGCAGCACACAGGGGACTGAAGCTTTCTTT

d_call: TRBD2
v_call: TRBV4-3
j_call: TRBJ2-1
clone_size: .
cdr3_aa: CASSRGGYNEQFF
cdr3_nt: TGCGCCAGCAGCCGCGGGGGGTACAATGAGCAGTTCTTC

d_call: TRBD2
v_call: TRBV10-3
j_call: TRBJ2-3
clone_size: .
cdr3_aa: CAISPGSGGATDTQYF
cdr3_nt: TGTGCCATCAGCCCCGGGAGCGGGGGGGCGACAGATACGCAGTATTTT

d_call: TRBD2
v_call: TRBV6-5
j_call: TRBJ2-1
clone_size: .
cdr3_aa: CASRTSGYNEQFF
cdr3_nt: TGTGCCAGTCGGACTAGCGGTTACAATGAGCAGTTCTTC

d_call: TRBD1
v_call: TRBV11-2
j_call: TRBJ2-1
clone_size: few
cdr3_aa: CASSLAGTGNEQFF
cdr3_nt: TGTGCCAGCAGCTTAGCTGGGACAGGGAATGAGCAGTTCTTC

d_call: .
v_call: TRBV7-8
j_call: TRBJ1-1
clone_size: .
cdr3_aa: CASSVAEGTEAFF
cdr3_nt: TGTGCCAGCAGCGTGGCGGAGGGCACTGAAGCTTTCTTT

d_call: TRBD1
v_call: TRBV10-2
j_call: TRBJ2-3
clone_size: .
cdr3_aa: CASSERNRGRRKDTQYF
cdr3_nt: TGCGCCAGCAGTGAACGGAACAGGGGGCGCAGAAAAGATACGCAGTATTTT

d_call: .
v_call: TRBV20-1
j_call: TRBJ2-7
clone_size: .
cdr3_aa: CSVGTVYEQYF
cdr3_nt: TGCAGTGTTGGGACTGTCTACGAGCAGTACTTC

d_call: .
v_call: TRBV25-1
j_call: TRBJ2-6
clone_size: .
cdr3_aa: CASSDSGVGANVLTF
cdr3_nt: TGTGCCAGCAGTGACTCAGGGGTCGGGGCCAACGTCCTGACTTTC

d_call: .
v_call: TRBV5-1
j_call: TRBJ2-2
clone_size: .
cdr3_aa: CASSLTGKNGELFF
cdr3_nt: TGCGCCAGCAGCTTAACAGGGAAGAACGGGGAGCTGTTTTTT

d_call: .
v_call: TRBV30
j_call: TRBJ2-3
clone_size: .
cdr3_aa: CAWSRRGGTDTQYF
cdr3_nt: TGTGCCTGGAGCCGCAGGGGTGGGACAGATACGCAGTATTTT

d_call: TRBD2
v_call: TRBV4-1
j_call: TRBJ2-1
clone_size: .
cdr3_aa: CASSQGASGRFPYNEQFF
cdr3_nt: TGCGCCAGCAGCCAAGGGGCTAGCGGGAGGTTCCCCTACAATGAGCAGTTCTTC

d_call: .
v_call: TRBV2
j_call: TRBJ1-6
clone_size: .
cdr3_aa: CASSPNNSPLHF
cdr3_nt: TGTGCCAGCAGTCCTAATAATTCACCCCTCCACTTT

d_call: .
v_call: TRBV5-1
j_call: TRBJ2-1
clone_size: .
cdr3_aa: CASSAAGYNEQFF
cdr3_nt: TGCGCCAGCAGCGCCGCGGGGTACAATGAGCAGTTCTTC

d_call: TRBD1
v_call: TRBV7-2
j_call: TRBJ1-3
clone_size: .
cdr3_aa: CASSLNRGHTGNTIYF
cdr3_nt: TGTGCCAGCAGCCTGAACAGGGGACATACTGGAAACACCATATATTTT

d_call: TRBD2
v_call: TRBV5-6
j_call: TRBJ2-1
clone_size: .
cdr3_aa: CASSFLTSGRNNEQFF
cdr3_nt: TGTGCCAGCAGCTTTCTGACTAGCGGGAGGAACAATGAGCAGTTCTTC

d_call: .
v_call: TRBV27
j_call: TRBJ1-5
clone_size: .
cdr3_aa: CASSSAFRGGDQPQHF
cdr3_nt: TGTGCCAGCAGTTCCGCCTTCAGGGGTGGCGATCAGCCCCAGCATTTT

d_call: .
v_call: TRBV4-3
j_call: TRBJ2-2
clone_size: many
cdr3_aa: CASSQAAGTTTANTGELFF
cdr3_nt: TGCGCCAGCAGCCAAGCGGCAGGGACAACCACCGCGAACACCGGGGAGCTGTTTTTT

d_call: .
v_call: TRBV24-1
j_call: TRBJ2-1
clone_size: .
cdr3_aa: CATSERGSSYNEQFF
cdr3_nt: TGTGCCACCAGTGAGAGGGGGAGCTCCTACAATGAGCAGTTCTTC

d_call: TRBD1
v_call: TRBV18
j_call: TRBJ2-7
clone_size: once
cdr3_aa: CASSPRAGTAYEQYF
cdr3_nt: TGTGCCAGCTCACCCAGAGCCGGGACAGCCTACGAGCAGTACTTC

d_call: .
v_call: TRBV28
j_call: TRBJ2-7
clone_size: .
cdr3_aa: CASSLLQGTRVFYEQYF
cdr3_nt: TGTGCCAGCAGTTTATTACAGGGGACTAGAGTTTTCTACGAGCAGTACTTC

d_call: .
v_call: TRBV4-3
j_call: TRBJ1-1
clone_size: .
cdr3_aa: CASSQVVEGRAFF
cdr3_nt: TGCGCCAGCAGCCAAGTGGTGGAGGGGAGAGCTTTCTTT

d_call: .
v_call: TRBV15
j_call: TRBJ2-7
clone_size: .
cdr3_aa: CATSRDAGYEQYF
cdr3_nt: TGTGCCACCAGCAGAGATGCGGGCTACGAGCAGTACTTC

d_call: TRBD1
v_call: TRBV19
j_call: TRBJ1-6
clone_size: .
cdr3_aa: CASTQQGSRGSPLHF
cdr3_nt: TGTGCCAGTACTCAACAGGGGTCTAGGGGGTCACCCCTCCACTTT

d_call: TRBD1
v_call: TRBV7-8
j_call: TRBJ1-2
clone_size: .
cdr3_aa: CASSLRGGTGWNYGYTF
cdr3_nt: TGTGCCAGCAGCTTGAGGGGGGGGACAGGGTGGAACTATGGCTACACCTTC

d_call: .
v_call: TRBV14
j_call: TRBJ1-1
clone_size: .
cdr3_aa: CASSHRPTTTTEAFF
cdr3_nt: TGTGCCAGCAGCCACCGACCGACAACGACGACTGAAGCTTTCTTT

d_call: .
v_call: TRBV3-1/TRBV3-2
j_call: TRBJ1-1
clone_size: .
cdr3_aa: CASRVGGWHTEAFF
cdr3_nt: TGTGCCAGCAGAGTGGGGGGATGGCACACTGAAGCTTTCTTT

d_call: .
v_call: TRBV28
j_call: TRBJ2-5
clone_size: few
cdr3_aa: CASLGMAETQYF
cdr3_nt: TGTGCCAGCCTCGGGATGGCAGAGACCCAGTACTTC

d_call: .
v_call: TRBV18
j_call: TRBJ1-5
clone_size: .
cdr3_aa: CASSPAGGPNQPQHF
cdr3_nt: TGTGCCAGCTCACCAGCGGGGGGCCCGAATCAGCCCCAGCATTTT

d_call: .
v_call: TRBV2
j_call: TRBJ1-2
clone_size: .
cdr3_aa: CASTFGGLRGYTF
cdr3_nt: TGTGCCAGCACCTTCGGGGGGCTGCGTGGCTACACCTTC

d_call: .
v_call: TRBV19
j_call: TRBJ2-7
clone_size: .
cdr3_aa: CASSKNAIRDEQYF
cdr3_nt: TGTGCCAGTAGCAAGAATGCTATCAGGGACGAGCAGTACTTC

d_call: .
v_call: TRBV6-5
j_call: TRBJ2-2
clone_size: once
cdr3_aa: CASRPGGTGELFF
cdr3_nt: TGTGCCAGCAGACCAGGGGGGACCGGGGAGCTGTTTTTT